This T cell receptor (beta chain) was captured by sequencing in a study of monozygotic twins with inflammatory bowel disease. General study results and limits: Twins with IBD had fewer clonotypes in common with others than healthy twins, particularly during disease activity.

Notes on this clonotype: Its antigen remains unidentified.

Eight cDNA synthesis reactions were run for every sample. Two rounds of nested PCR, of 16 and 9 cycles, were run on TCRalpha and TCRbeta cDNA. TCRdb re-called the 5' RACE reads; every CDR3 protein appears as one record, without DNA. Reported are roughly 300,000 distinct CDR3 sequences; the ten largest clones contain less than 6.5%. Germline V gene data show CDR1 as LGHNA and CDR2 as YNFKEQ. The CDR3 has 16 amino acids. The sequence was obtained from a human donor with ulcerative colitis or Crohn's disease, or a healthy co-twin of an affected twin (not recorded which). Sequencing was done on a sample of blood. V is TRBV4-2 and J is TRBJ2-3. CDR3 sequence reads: CASSQDRATGTDTQYF.